This T cell receptor beta chain was identified during a study of neoadjuvant anti-PD-1 for oral cavity cancer. The method was immunoSEQ multiplex PCR; TCRdb's version includes in-frame clones alone and lacks a portion of them. The sample contains under 20,000 clones, roughly 78% of which appear only once. Whole-study findings and limits: Pretreatment Treg/Th17 ratio correlated inversely with post-treatment tumor clonality.

Trimming pared 4 bases from V and 4 bases from J, leaving 9 bases between. The germline V gene encodes CDR1 SGHRS and CDR2 YFSETQ. The CDR3 spans 12 residues. Regarding this clone: As yet, its antigen is unknown.

J is TRBJ2-7 and V is TRBV5-1; no definite D call. This TCR was sampled from a person aged 35-80 years with oral cavity squamous cell carcinoma. Here the sequenced sample was PBMCs, taken before nivolumab (anti-PD-1) treatment. CDR3 amino acids: CASSPTGYEQYF. CDR3 DNA sequence: TGCGCCAGCAGCCCGACTGGATACGAGCAGTACTTC.